This T cell receptor (beta chain) was identified in a study of T cell repertoires in cytomegalovirus infection. Study at large: Both recently identified HLA-C-restricted and well-studied HLA-B-restricted CMV epitopes were used in the study. CMV infection together with matching HLA type was indicated by public TCR beta signatures. Study-wide findings and caveats: The ex vivo response showed dominance by HLA-C-restricted CMV-specific TCR beta clonotypes. Cumulated frequencies of public TCR beta families served to identify carriers of CMV plus the relevant HLA.

One entry per CDR3 protein, called by TCRdb with MiXCR from the reads. The table lists more than 85,000 distinct CDR3 sequences, less than 30% of them singletons. There are 16 residues in the CDR3. Trimming took 5 bases from V and 4 from J; bases not matched to a gene: 10. In germline, CDR1 is LNHDA, CDR2 SQIVND (reference sequence). As regards this clonotype: Its antigen remains unidentified.

The J gene is TRBJ2-2, the V gene TRBV19; 7 nucleotides line up with TRBD1. This clonotype was sampled from a human donor in good health (CMV status not recorded). Some clones in this sample may be carry-over from other donors' samples. The specimen was CD8+ T cells from cultured PBMCs, collected from culture after CMV antigen stimulation. CDR3 sequence reads: CASSAQTGPSTGELFF. CDR3 coding DNA: TGTGCCAGTAGTGCACAGACAGGGCCGAGCACCGGGGAGCTGTTTTTT.